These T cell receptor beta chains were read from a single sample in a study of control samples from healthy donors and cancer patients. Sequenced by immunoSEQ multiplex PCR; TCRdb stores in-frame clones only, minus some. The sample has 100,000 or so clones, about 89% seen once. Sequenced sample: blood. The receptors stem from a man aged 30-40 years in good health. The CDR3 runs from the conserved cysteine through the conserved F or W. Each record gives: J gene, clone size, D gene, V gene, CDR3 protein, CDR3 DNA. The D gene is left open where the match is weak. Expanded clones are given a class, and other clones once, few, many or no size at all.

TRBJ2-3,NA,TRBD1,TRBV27,CASSLSNRGRRTDTQYF,TGTGCCAGCAGTTTATCCAACAGGGGCAGACGCACAGATACGCAGTATTTT
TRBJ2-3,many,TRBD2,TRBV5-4,CASSPAASGGVTDTQYF,TGTGCCAGCAGCCCCGCGGCTAGCGGGGGGGTCACAGATACGCAGTATTTT
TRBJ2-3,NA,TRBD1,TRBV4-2,CASSQADRSTDTQYF,TGTGCCAGCAGCCAAGCGGACAGGAGCACAGATACGCAGTATTTT
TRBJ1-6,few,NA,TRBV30,CAWSSRGVGNSPLHF,TGTGCCTGGAGTTCCAGAGGTGTCGGTAATTCACCCCTCCACTTT
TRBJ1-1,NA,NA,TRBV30,CAGRTPPKTMNTEAFF,TGTGCCGGACGGACACCCCCAAAGACTATGAACACTGAAGCTTTCTTT
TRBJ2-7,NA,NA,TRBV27,CASSLTDGPYEQYF,TGTGCCAGCAGTTTAACGGACGGCCCCTACGAGCAGTACTTC
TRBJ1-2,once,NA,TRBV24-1,CATSDPGAGGYTF,TGTGCCACCAGTGATCCGGGGGCCGGGGGCTACACCTTC
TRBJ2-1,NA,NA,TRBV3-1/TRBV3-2,CASSPPGSYNEQFF,TGTGCCAGCAGCCCTCCGGGCTCCTACAATGAGCAGTTCTTC
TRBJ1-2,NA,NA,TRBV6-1,CASSEAGRWGSNYGYTF,TGTGCCAGCAGTGAAGCTGGGCGGTGGGGGAGCAACTATGGCTACACCTTC
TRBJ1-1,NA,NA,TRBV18,CASSPETMNTEAFF,TGTGCCAGCTCACCAGAAACGATGAACACTGAAGCTTTCTTT
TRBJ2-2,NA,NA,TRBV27,CASRQGVTGELFF,TGTGCCAGCAGACAAGGGGTCACCGGGGAGCTGTTTTTT
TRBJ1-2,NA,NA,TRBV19,CASSWGRANYGYTF,TGTGCCAGTAGTTGGGGGAGAGCTAACTATGGCTACACCTTC
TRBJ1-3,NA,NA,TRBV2,CASAMGGNTIYF,TGTGCCAGCGCCATGGGCGGAAACACCATATATTTT
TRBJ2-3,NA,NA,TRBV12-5,CASGRGDRADTQYF,TGTGCTAGTGGTAGGGGGGATAGGGCAGATACGCAGTATTTT
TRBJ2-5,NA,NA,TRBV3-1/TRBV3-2,CASSVGETQYF,TGTGCCAGCAGCGTAGGGGAGACCCAGTACTTC
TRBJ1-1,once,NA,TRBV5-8,CASRLWGGREAFF,TGTGCCAGCAGATTATGGGGCGGGCGTGAAGCTTTCTTT
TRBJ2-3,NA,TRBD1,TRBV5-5,CASSGGQANTQYF,TGTGCCAGCAGCGGGGGACAGGCGAATACGCAGTATTTT
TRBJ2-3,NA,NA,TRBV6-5,CASSLRNTQYF,TGTGCCAGCAGCCTTAGGAATACGCAGTATTTT
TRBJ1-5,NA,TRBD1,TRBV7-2,CASSLKRTGEGQPQHF,TGTGCCAGCAGCTTAAAACGGACAGGGGAGGGTCAGCCCCAGCATTTT
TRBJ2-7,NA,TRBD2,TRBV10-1,CASSPSGRATEQYF,TGCGCCAGCAGTCCTAGCGGGAGGGCCACCGAGCAGTACTTC
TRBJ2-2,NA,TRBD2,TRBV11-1,CASSGSGGPGTGELFF,TGTGCCAGCAGCGGGAGCGGGGGGCCGGGCACCGGGGAGCTGTTTTTT
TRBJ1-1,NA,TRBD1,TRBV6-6,CASSDRGPTEAFF,TGTGCCAGCTCGGACAGGGGGCCCACTGAAGCTTTCTTT
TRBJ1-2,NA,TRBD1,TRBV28,CASRTTGTYGYTF,TGTGCCAGTCGGACGACAGGGACATATGGCTACACCTTC
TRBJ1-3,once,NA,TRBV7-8,CASSPYGNTIYF,TGTGCCAGCAGCCCCTACGGAAACACCATATATTTT
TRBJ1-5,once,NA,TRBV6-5,CASRSSGVNQPQHF,TGTGCCAGCAGGTCCTCAGGGGTCAATCAGCCCCAGCATTTT
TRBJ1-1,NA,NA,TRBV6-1,CASSEGWAMNTEAFF,TGTGCCAGCAGTGAAGGGTGGGCAATGAACACTGAAGCTTTCTTT
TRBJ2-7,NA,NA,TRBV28,CASSFMEGNYEQYF,TGTGCCAGCAGTTTTATGGAGGGAAACTACGAGCAGTACTTC
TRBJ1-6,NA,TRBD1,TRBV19,CASGPLRGQAYNSPLHF,TGTGCCAGTGGCCCCCTCAGGGGGCAGGCCTATAATTCACCCCTCCACTTT
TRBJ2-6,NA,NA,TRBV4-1,CASSASSGFSGANVLTF,TGCGCCAGCAGCGCCTCTTCGGGGTTTTCTGGGGCCAACGTCCTGACTTTC
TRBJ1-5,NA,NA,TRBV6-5,CASSRVGFQPQHF,TGTGCCAGCAGTCGAGTAGGTTTTCAGCCCCAGCATTTT